These 11 T cell receptor beta chains originate from one sample sequenced in a study of blood T cell repertoires in COVID-19. TCRdb keeps only in-frame clones here, not all; method: immunoSEQ multiplex PCR. This table has about 240,000 clones, about 86% appearing once. What was sequenced was peripheral blood. All receptors come from a woman over 75 with acute or convalescent COVID-19.

The rearrangement links TRBV5-1 to TRBJ1-1; D might be TRBD1 (5 bases). The CDR3 spans 13 residues. The V and J ends lost 0 bases and 6 bases respectively, with 9 bases between them. Germline loops: CDR1 SGHRS, CDR2 YFSETQ. This CDR3 is CASSLVPTAEAFF. DNA of the CDR3: TGCGCCAGCAGCTTGGTGCCGACAGCTGAAGCTTTCTTT.

The V call is TRBV5-1, the J call TRBJ1-2; the D is unclear. Germline loops: CDR1 SGHRS, CDR2 YFSETQ. V was trimmed by 3 bases and J by 4 bases, leaving 19 bases between them. The CDR3 spans 16 residues. The CDR3 sequence: CASSSRSQNETYGYTF. The DNA for the CDR3 is TGCGCCAGCAGCTCTAGGAGCCAAAACGAAACCTATGGCTACACCTTC.

The chain uses TRBV3-1 (or the pseudogene TRBV3-2) and TRBJ1-2; 8 bases are a match to TRBD1. This CDR3 is built from 15 residues. Germline V CDR1 and CDR2: LGHDT, YNNKEL (reference sequence). J was trimmed by 0 bases and V by 5 bases; bases with no gene match: 5. CDR3: CASSDRTGPNYGYTF. The CDR3 coding sequence is TGTGCCAGCAGCGATCGGACAGGGCCTAACTATGGCTACACCTTC.

The rearrangement uses TRBV18 and TRBJ2-3; 9 nucleotides match TRBD2. Per germline, CDR1 KGHSH and CDR2 LQKENI. The CDR3 has 16 residues. V trimming: 0 bases; J trimming: 2 bases; junction bases outside the gene matches: 3. This CDR3 is CASSPPRGGATDTQYF. CDR3 coding DNA: TGTGCCAGCTCACCACCCCGCGGGGGGGCCACAGATACGCAGTATTTT.

CDR3 region: CASSYGGGEGNSPLHF. For the CDR3, the DNA is TGTGCCAGCAGTTACGGCGGAGGGGAGGGAAATTCACCCCTCCACTTT. The genes are TRBV6-5 and TRBJ1-6; a possible D gene is TRBD1 (5 bases). The CDR3 has 16 amino acids. In germline, CDR1 is MNHEY, CDR2 SVGAGI. Trimming cost V 2 bases and J 7 bases, with 15 bases left between them.

The chain recombines TRBV6-1 with TRBJ1-5; TRBD1 matches at 9 bases. The germline V gene has CDR1 MNHNS and CDR2 SASEGT. This CDR3 region has 16 residues. J lost 5 bases, V lost 2 bases, and 7 bases had no gene match. In DNA form, the CDR3 reads TGTGCCAGCAGTGAATCTTGGGACAGGGTATATCAGCCCCAGCATTTT. Its translation is CASSESWDRVYQPQHF.

The chain links TRBV3-1 (or the pseudogene TRBV3-2) to TRBJ2-7; TRBD1 agrees at 7 bases. The germline gives CDR1 LGHDT, CDR2 YNNKEL (reference sequence). The CDR3 is 14 residues long. V was clipped by 4 bases and J by 5 bases; unmatched bases: 8. The chain's CDR3 is CASSLRQGYHEQYF. CDR3 nucleotide sequence: TGTGCCAGCAGCCTTAGACAGGGCTACCACGAGCAGTACTTC.

This clone showed up just a few times. The chain couples TRBV27 to TRBJ2-1, with 9 bases identical to TRBD1. Germline lookup yields CDR1 MNHEY and CDR2 SMNVEV (reference sequence). There are 16 residues in the CDR3. V was pared by 5 bases and J by 6 bases, with 11 bases of the junction left unmatched. In nucleotides, the CDR3 is TGTGCCAGCAGTCTTCGGGGACAGGGATTATTCAATGAGCAGTTCTTC. It translates to CASSLRGQGLFNEQFF.

The chain joins TRBV29-1 to TRBJ2-1; the match to TRBD2 covers 10 bases. V lost 1 base and J lost 0; bases outside the gene matches: 6. This CDR3 region has 17 residues. The germline V gene encodes CDR1 SQVTM and CDR2 ANQGSEA. The chain's CDR3 is CSVEASGGSSSYNEQFF. CDR3 nucleotides: TGCAGCGTTGAAGCTAGCGGGGGCTCTAGCTCCTACAATGAGCAGTTCTTC.

This chain links TRBV11-2 with TRBJ1-4, with D unresolved. Germline values: CDR1 SGHAT, CDR2 FQNNGV. This CDR3 region has 15 residues. V was cut by 0 bases and J by 5 bases, with 10 bases left in between. The CDR3 sequence: CASSLDRGKNEKLFF. The CDR3 nucleotides are TGTGCCAGCAGCTTAGATCGGGGTAAAAATGAAAAACTGTTTTTT.

The chain has TRBV24-1 and TRBJ2-2, with D perhaps matching TRBD2 (6 bases). Trimming removed 4 bases at V and 2 bases at J, with 10 bases between. The CDR3 loop spans 15 amino acids. The germline V gene encodes CDR1 KGHDR and CDR2 SFDVKD. Here the CDR3 reads CATSEPGLNTGELFF. The CDR3 DNA sequence: TGTGCCACCAGTGAACCGGGACTCAACACCGGGGAGCTGTTTTTT.